These T cell receptor beta chains were read from a single sample in a study of T cells in Graves' hyperthyroidism and ophthalmopathy. TCRdb recomputed calls from the multiplex PCR reads with MiXCR, one row per CDR3 protein. The sample includes about 360,000 distinct CDR3 sequences, over 15% of them seen just once. What was sequenced was blood. Receptors originate from a woman in her late teens or twenties with Graves' hyperthyroidism. Both conserved end residues are trimmed from each CDR3. Each record gives: CDR3 protein, V gene, clone size, J gene. Clone size is not always given. Where it is, it says once, few, many or a class for expanded clones.

CDR3: ASSSGLPEETQY
V: TRBV7-9
size: NA
J: TRBJ2-5

CDR3: ASSSARANTEAF
V: TRBV18
size: NA
J: TRBJ1-1

CDR3: ASSQDRMGGYT
V: TRBV3-1
size: NA
J: TRBJ1-2

CDR3: ASSLARDSSLNQPQH
V: TRBV12-3/TRBV12-4
size: many
J: TRBJ1-5

CDR3: SATGGGITEAF
V: TRBV20-1
size: many
J: TRBJ1-1

CDR3: SALGSNPTYEQY
V: TRBV20-1
size: many
J: TRBJ2-7

CDR3: ASLTGAGNTIY
V: TRBV12-3/TRBV12-4
size: many
J: TRBJ1-3

CDR3: ASSYSMGPVEKLF
V: TRBV6-5
size: NA
J: TRBJ1-4

CDR3: ASSLIAGNEQF
V: TRBV7-3
size: many
J: TRBJ2-1

CDR3: ASTSPGLLPNYGYT
V: TRBV13
size: many
J: TRBJ1-2

CDR3: ASSDRGFEETQY
V: TRBV6-1
size: many
J: TRBJ2-5

CDR3: ASRGAGGRTGELF
V: TRBV12-3/TRBV12-4
size: NA
J: TRBJ2-2

CDR3: ASSLQGGQPQH
V: TRBV7-3
size: many
J: TRBJ1-5

CDR3: ASSRLTYEQY
V: TRBV3-1
size: NA
J: TRBJ2-7

CDR3: ASRPARRGTVETEAF
V: TRBV6-4
size: many
J: TRBJ1-1

CDR3: ASSDQGASYEQY
V: TRBV4-1
size: many
J: TRBJ2-7

CDR3: ASSLVGDTFQH
V: TRBV11-2
size: many
J: TRBJ1-5

CDR3: ASSLLRRAARNYGYT
V: TRBV12-3/TRBV12-4
size: many
J: TRBJ1-2

CDR3: SARLRVGYGGYT
V: TRBV20-1
size: many
J: TRBJ1-2

CDR3: ASSQDRVSRGYT
V: TRBV3-1
size: many
J: TRBJ1-2

CDR3: ASSHNILGQGNTGELF
V: TRBV3-1
size: NA
J: TRBJ2-2

CDR3: ASRIRGYDGYGYT
V: TRBV28
size: many
J: TRBJ1-2

CDR3: SAIPYSGGALKTQY
V: TRBV20-1
size: many
J: TRBJ2-5

CDR3: ASSSQWGYT
V: TRBV9
size: many
J: TRBJ1-2

CDR3: SARADRQSQSTGELF
V: TRBV20-1
size: many
J: TRBJ2-2

CDR3: ASSFRIYGYT
V: TRBV12-3/TRBV12-4
size: many
J: TRBJ1-2

CDR3: SARVFLDHETQY
V: TRBV20-1
size: many
J: TRBJ2-5

CDR3: ATGSSNQPQH
V: TRBV6-5
size: few
J: TRBJ1-5

CDR3: ASSFLAPENYGYT
V: TRBV5-1
size: many
J: TRBJ1-2

CDR3: ASSEGQGPPTEAF
V: TRBV6-1
size: many
J: TRBJ1-1

CDR3: ATREGSNTEAF
V: TRBV24-1
size: many
J: TRBJ1-1

CDR3: ASSQDRRGGYEQY
V: TRBV4-2
size: many
J: TRBJ2-7

CDR3: ASSGRQGAVYTEAF
V: TRBV25-1
size: NA
J: TRBJ1-1

CDR3: ASRRDSEGEQY
V: TRBV2
size: many
J: TRBJ2-7

CDR3: ASSQVGENYGYT
V: TRBV3-1
size: NA
J: TRBJ1-2

CDR3: ASSEDRGANQPQH
V: TRBV6-1
size: many
J: TRBJ1-5

CDR3: ASSPTSSEQY
V: TRBV5-1
size: many
J: TRBJ2-7

CDR3: ASSQGPYAF
V: TRBV6-2/TRBV6-3
size: NA
J: TRBJ1-1

CDR3: ASSRDRGPQETQY
V: TRBV12-3/TRBV12-4
size: many
J: TRBJ2-5

CDR3: SAKQTNTEAF
V: TRBV20-1
size: many
J: TRBJ1-1

CDR3: ASSLAGQRSGNTIY
V: TRBV5-1
size: many
J: TRBJ1-3

CDR3: ASSYLRGSNQPQH
V: TRBV6-5
size: once
J: TRBJ1-5

CDR3: ASSLGQLSGNTIY
V: TRBV28
size: many
J: TRBJ1-3

CDR3: AISESIPPRNTEAF
V: TRBV10-3
size: many
J: TRBJ1-1

CDR3: ASHAERLRISNYGYT
V: TRBV2
size: many
J: TRBJ1-2